Following are 6 T cell receptor beta chains from one sample sequenced in a study of CD8 T cells in Susac syndrome. About 0.5 to 1 ug RNA was reverse transcribed with random hexamers. From the immunoSEQ multiplex PCR reads, TCRdb called clonotypes with MiXCR, one entry per CDR3 protein. The sample lists about 140,000 distinct CDR3 sequences, 95% occurring once. The sample consisted of CD4+ T cells from PBMCs. These receptors came from a human donor with Susac syndrome.

The V call is TRBV27, the J call TRBJ2-3, with D perhaps assigned TRBD1 or TRBD2 (5 bases each). Deletions cut 9 bases from V and 1 base from J, with 17 bases between. CDR1 is MNHEY, CDR2 SMNVEV, per germline (reference sequence). This CDR3 is built from 15 residues. This CDR3 reads CASNDQGARTDTQYF. The CDR3 DNA reads as TGTGCCAGTAACGACCAGGGAGCTCGCACAGATACGCAGTATTTT.

V and J are TRBV20-1 and TRBJ2-1; weak D call: TRBD2 (6 bases). This CDR3 spans 15 amino acids. CDR1 is DFQATT and CDR2 is SNEGSKA in the germline V gene (reference sequence). Trimming took off 6 bases at V and 8 bases at J, with 23 bases between the two ends. The CDR3 spells CSAEGGGWTGDEQFF. The CDR3 DNA reads as TGCAGTGCAGAGGGAGGAGGCTGGACTGGCGATGAGCAGTTCTTC.

The V gene is TRBV7-2, the J gene TRBJ1-2; tentatively, D is TRBD1 (5 bases). Trimming left V 3 bases short and J 6 bases short, with 14 bases between. CDR1 and CDR2 from the germline V gene are SGHTA and FQGNSA. CDR3 length: 14 residues. The CDR3 nucleotides are TGTGCCAGCAGCTTCTCCAGGGACGGCGATGGCTACACCTTC. Protein sequence: CASSFSRDGDGYTF. Filled out from reference TRBV7-2 and TRBJ1-2, the complete variable domain reads GAGVSQSPSNKVTEKGKDVELRCDPISGHTALYWYRQSLGQGLEFLIYFQGNSAPDKSGLPSDRFSAERTGGSVSTLTIQRTQQEDSAVYLCASSFSRDGDGYTFGSGTRLTVV.

The chain couples TRBV9 to TRBJ2-1; the match to TRBD1 covers 11 bases. Germline loops: CDR1 SGDLS, CDR2 YYNGEE. This CDR3 has 17 amino acids. V lost 2 bases to trimming and J lost 4 bases; unmatched junction nucleotides: 8. CDR3 in amino acids: CASSVFGTGGPYNEQFF. The DNA of the CDR3 is TGTGCCAGCAGCGTTTTCGGGACAGGGGGGCCTTACAATGAGCAGTTCTTC.

This clonotype was picked up one time. The chain carries TRBV20-1 and TRBJ1-1, with D possibly being TRBD1 (6 bases). The CDR3 is made up of 14 amino acids. Germline CDR1 is DFQATT and CDR2 is SNEGSKA (reference sequence). Trimming stripped 3 bases from V and 3 bases from J, with 14 bases between. CDR3 nucleotide sequence: TGCAGTGCTAGGGGAGGGGAGGGGGACACTGAAGCTTTCTTT. It translates to CSARGGEGDTEAFF.

This clonotype was observed a few times. This chain links TRBV18 with TRBJ2-5, with D possibly matching TRBD2 (6 bases). Trimming took off 6 bases at V and 5 bases at J, with 10 bases between the two ends. Germline V gene data show CDR1 as KGHSH and CDR2 as LQKENI. There are 12 residues in the CDR3. Here the CDR3 DNA reads TGTGCCAGCTCCGGCGGGGAGGAGACCCAGTACTTC. Its protein product is CASSGGEETQYF.